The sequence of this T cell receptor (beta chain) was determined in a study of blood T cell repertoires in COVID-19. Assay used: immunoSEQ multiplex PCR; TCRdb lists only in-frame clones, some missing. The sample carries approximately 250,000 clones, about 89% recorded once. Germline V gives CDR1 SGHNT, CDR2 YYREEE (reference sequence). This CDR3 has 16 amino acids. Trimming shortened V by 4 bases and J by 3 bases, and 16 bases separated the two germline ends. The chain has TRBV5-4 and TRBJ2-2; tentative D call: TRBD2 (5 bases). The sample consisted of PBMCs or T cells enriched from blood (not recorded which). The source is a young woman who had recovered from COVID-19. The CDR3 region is CASSIVRGADTGELFF. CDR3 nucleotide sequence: TGTGCCAGCAGCATTGTACGGGGAGCTGACACCGGGGAGCTGTTTTTT. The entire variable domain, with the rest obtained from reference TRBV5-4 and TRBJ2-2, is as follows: ETGVTQSPTHLIKTRGQQVTLRCSSQSGHNTVSWYQQALGQGPQFIFQYYREEENGRGNFPPRFSGLQFPNYSSELNVNALELDDSALYLCASSIVRGADTGELFFGEGSRLTVL.